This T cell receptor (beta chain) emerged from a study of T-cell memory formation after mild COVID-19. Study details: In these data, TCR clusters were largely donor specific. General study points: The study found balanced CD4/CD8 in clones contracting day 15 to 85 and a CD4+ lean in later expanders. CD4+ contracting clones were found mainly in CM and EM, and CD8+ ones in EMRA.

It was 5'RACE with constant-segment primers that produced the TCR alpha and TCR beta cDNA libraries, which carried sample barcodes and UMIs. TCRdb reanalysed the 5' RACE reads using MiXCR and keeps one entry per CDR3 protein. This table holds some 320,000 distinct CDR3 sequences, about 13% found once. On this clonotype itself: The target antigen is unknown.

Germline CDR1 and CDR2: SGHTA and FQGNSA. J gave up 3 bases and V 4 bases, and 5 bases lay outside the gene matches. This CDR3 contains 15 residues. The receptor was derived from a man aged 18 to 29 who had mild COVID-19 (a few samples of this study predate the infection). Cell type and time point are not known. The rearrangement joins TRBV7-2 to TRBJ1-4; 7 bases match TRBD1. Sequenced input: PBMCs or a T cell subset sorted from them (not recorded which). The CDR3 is CASSSQGMANEKLFF. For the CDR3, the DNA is TGTGCCAGCAGCTCACAGGGGATGGCTAATGAAAAACTGTTTTTT.